One T cell receptor beta chain is described in this entry. This record comes from a study of blood T cells in healthy people across ages. Germline CDR1 is SGHRS and CDR2 is YFSETQ. There are 14 residues in the CDR3. V lost 7 bases to trimming and J lost 0 bases, with 8 bases between them. Each donor supplied 8 to 10 milliliters of peripheral blood. Isolation of PBMCs gave at least 7 million cells per sample. The second PCR ran about 6 to 12 cycles with a sample-barcoded 5' primer and J-beta primers. One entry per CDR3 protein, called by TCRdb with MiXCR from the 5' RACE reads. The data hold fewer than 950,000 distinct CDR3 sequences, with approximately 55% observed a single time.

The specimen sequenced was blood. This clonotype originated in a man at least 80 years old in good health. The gene calls are TRBV5-1 and TRBJ2-6; D gene ambiguous. The chain's CDR3 is CASLDDSGANVLTF. The CDR3 nucleotides read TGCGCCAGCCTTGATGACTCTGGGGCCAACGTCCTGACTTTC. Complete variable domain (other parts from reference TRBV5-1 and TRBJ2-6): KAGVTQTPRYLIKTRGQQVTLSCSPISGHRSVSWYQQTPGQGLQFLFEYFSETQRNKGNFPGRFSGRQFSNSRSEMNVSTLELGDSALYLCASLDDSGANVLTFGAGSRLTVL.